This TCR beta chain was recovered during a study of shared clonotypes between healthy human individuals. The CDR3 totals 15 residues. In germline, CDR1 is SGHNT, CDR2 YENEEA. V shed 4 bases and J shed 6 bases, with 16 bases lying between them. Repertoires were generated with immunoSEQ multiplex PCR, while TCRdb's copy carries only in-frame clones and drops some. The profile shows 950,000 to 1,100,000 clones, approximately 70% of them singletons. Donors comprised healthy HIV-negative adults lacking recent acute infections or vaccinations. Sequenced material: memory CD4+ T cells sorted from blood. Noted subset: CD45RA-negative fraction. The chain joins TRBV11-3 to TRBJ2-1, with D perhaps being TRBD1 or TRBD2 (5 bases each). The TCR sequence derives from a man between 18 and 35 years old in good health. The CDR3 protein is CASSSRARGFNEQFF. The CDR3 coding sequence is TGTGCCAGCAGCTCCAGGGCTCGGGGTTTCAATGAGCAGTTCTTC.